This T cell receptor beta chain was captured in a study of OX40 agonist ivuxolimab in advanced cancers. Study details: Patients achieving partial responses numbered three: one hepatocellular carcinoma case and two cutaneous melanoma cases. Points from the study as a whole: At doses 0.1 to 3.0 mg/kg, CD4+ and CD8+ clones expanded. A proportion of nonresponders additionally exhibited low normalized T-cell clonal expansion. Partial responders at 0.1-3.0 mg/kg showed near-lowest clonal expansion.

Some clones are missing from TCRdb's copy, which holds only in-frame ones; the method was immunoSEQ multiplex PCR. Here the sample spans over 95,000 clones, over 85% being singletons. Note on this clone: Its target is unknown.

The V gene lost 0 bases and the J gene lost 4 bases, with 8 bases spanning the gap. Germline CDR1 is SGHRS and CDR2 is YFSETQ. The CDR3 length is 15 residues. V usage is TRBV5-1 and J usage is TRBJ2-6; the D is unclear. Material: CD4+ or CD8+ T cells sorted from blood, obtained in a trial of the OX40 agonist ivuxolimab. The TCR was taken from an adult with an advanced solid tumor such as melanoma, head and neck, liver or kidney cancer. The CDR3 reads CASSLEAAGANVLTF. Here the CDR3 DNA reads TGCGCCAGCAGCTTGGAGGCCGCCGGGGCCAACGTCCTGACTTTC.